The 30 T cell receptor beta chains below come from one sample, sequenced in a study of vaccination and CD4 T cells after COVID-19. The assay that was used to sequence DNA from cultured CD4+ T cells was the Oncomine TCR Beta short-read assay. TCRdb ran MiXCR on the PCR reads and lists one entry per CDR3 protein. The data contain 4,000 to 4,500 distinct CDR3 sequences, less than 25% of them seen just once; the ten biggest clones take up 15% to 20%. Their antigen targets remain unknown. Treatment defined: approximately nine-day PBMC culture with coronavirus spike peptide pools or control peptides (ViraFEST assay). Sequenced sample: CD4+ T cells from blood, cultured in vitro. The source is a human donor who had recovered from COVID-19.

A few counts support this clonotype. The gene calls are TRBV2 and TRBJ1-5; the match to TRBD1 covers 8 bases. Germline V gene sequence: CDR1 SNHLY, CDR2 FYNNEI. The CDR3 is made up of 17 amino acids. Unmatched junction bases numbered 7, after V lost 0 bases and J lost 3 bases. This CDR3 reads CASSEAADRGYNQPQHF. CDR3 in DNA: TGTGCCAGCAGTGAAGCGGCCGACAGGGGTTACAATCAGCCCCAGCATTTT.

This clonotype is medium-sized. The V gene is TRBV7-9, the J gene TRBJ2-7; 10 nucleotides agree with TRBD2. The CDR3 spans 16 residues. J lost 6 bases, V lost 3 bases, and 11 bases had no gene match. Per the germline V gene, CDR1 is SEHNR and CDR2 is FQNEAQ (reference sequence). In DNA, the CDR3 is TGTGCCAGCAGCTTGGAGAGCGGGGGGGCCGATAGCGAGCAGTACTTC. Protein product: CASSLESGGADSEQYF.

This clonotype was found a few times. The chain is built from TRBV20-1 and TRBJ2-5, with 9 bases aligning to TRBD2. The CDR3 runs to 14 residues. From germline, CDR1 is DFQATT and CDR2 SNEGSKA (reference sequence). V lost 5 bases, J lost 2 bases, and 6 bases stayed unmatched. CDR3 bases: TGCAGTGCTCCGAGGGCGGGGGGGCAAGAGACCCAGTACTTC. It yields the protein CSAPRAGGQETQYF.

The V and J genes are TRBV11-3 and TRBJ2-1; 10 bases are a match to TRBD1. Germline CDR1 reads SGHNT; CDR2 reads YENEEA. V lost 2 bases to trimming and J lost 5 bases; unmatched junction nucleotides: 6. CDR3 length equals 16 residues. The CDR3 protein is CASSLLGDRGNNEQFF. CDR3 bases: TGTGCCAGCAGCTTACTGGGGGACAGGGGAAACAATGAGCAGTTCTTC.

Only a few counts were recorded for this clonotype. This chain links TRBV6-1 with TRBJ2-3; D is possibly TRBD1 or TRBD2 (6 bases each). V was clipped by 8 bases and J by 8 bases, with 11 bases between them. Germline CDR1 MNHNS, CDR2 SASEGT. There are 11 residues in the CDR3. The CDR3 DNA is TGTGCCAGCGGAAAGGGGGGTACGCAGTATTTT. It encodes CASGKGGTQYF.

J is TRBJ2-3 and V is TRBV7-2; D is possibly TRBD1 (6 bases). This CDR3 has 14 amino acids. CDR1 and CDR2 (germline): SGHTA, FQGNSA. Trimming took 2 bases from V and 6 from J, leaving 12 bases between them. The CDR3 loop reads CASSLWPGADTQYF. The DNA of the CDR3 is TGTGCCAGCAGCTTATGGCCAGGGGCGGATACGCAGTATTTT.

This chain joins TRBV12-3 or TRBV12-4 and TRBJ1-2, with unresolved D. Trimming took 5 bases from V and 8 from J, leaving 12 bases between them. CDR3 length equals 12 residues. Here the CDR3 DNA reads TGTGCCAGCAGTGGACGGATCGGGGGCTACACCTTC. Residues: CASSGRIGGYTF.

As regards this clonotype: A read error may explain this, as a much larger clone is one base away. The chain combines TRBV6-1 with TRBJ1-4; D not resolved. The V end was cut by 4 bases, the J end by 9 bases, with 15 bases between. In germline, CDR1 is MNHNS, CDR2 SASEGT. This CDR3 is built from 14 residues. CDR3 DNA sequence: TGTGCCAGCAGTGGAGGGATGCGGTATCAAAAACTGTTTTTT. It specifies CASSGGMRYQKLFF.

Sample share makes this clonotype medium-sized. The chain carries TRBV12-5 and TRBJ1-2; D gene uncertain. V gave up 1 base and J gave up 4 bases, with 7 bases separating them. The CDR3 covers 13 residues. Germline CDR1 LGHNT, CDR2 FRNRAP. Here the CDR3 reads CASGLEGSYGYTF. CDR3 DNA: TGTGCTAGTGGTTTGGAGGGTTCCTATGGCTACACCTTC.

The J gene is TRBJ2-7, the V gene TRBV30; 8 positions match TRBD1. CDR1 is GTSNPN, CDR2 SVGIG, per germline (reference sequence). The CDR3 consists of 13 residues. V gave up 3 bases and J gave up 5 bases; unmatched junction bases: 6. Here the CDR3 DNA reads TGTGCCTGGAGCGACAGGGGCTTTGACGAGCAGTACTTC. Its translation: CAWSDRGFDEQYF.

This clonotype was detected only a few times. The chain joins TRBV20-1 to TRBJ1-5; possibly TRBD1 for D (5 bases). Germline loops: CDR1 DFQATT, CDR2 SNEGSKA (reference sequence). The length of the CDR3 is 16 residues. Trimming shortened V by 0 bases and J by 6 bases, and 18 bases separated the two germline ends. Here the CDR3 DNA reads TGCAGTGCTAGAGATTTATTTGGCAGGGAAAGTCAGCCCCAGCATTTT. The encoded protein is CSARDLFGRESQPQHF.

By its share, this clonotype is large. The chain is built from TRBV20-1 and TRBJ1-3; D may be TRBD1 (5 bases). Per the germline V gene, CDR1 is DFQATT and CDR2 is SNEGSKA (reference sequence). V was clipped by 1 base and J by 8 bases, with 12 bases between them. The CDR3 has 13 amino acids. The CDR3 DNA reads as TGCAGTGCTAGAGGGCGCAGGGCGTACACCATATATTTT. It specifies CSARGRRAYTIYF.

The J gene is TRBJ2-2, the V gene TRBV19; 12 positions agree with TRBD2. Germline V gene sequence: CDR1 LNHDA, CDR2 SQIVND (reference sequence). The CDR3 has 16 amino acids. V gave up 4 bases and J gave up 4 bases; unmatched junction bases: 4. The CDR3 region has the DNA TGTGCCAGTAGTAGTCTAGCGGGGGGGCGCACCGGGGAGCTGTTTTTT. As protein: CASSSLAGGRTGELFF.

V usage is TRBV12-5 and J usage is TRBJ2-5, with TRBD1 matching over 8 bases. V gave up 1 base and J gave up 5 bases; unmatched junction bases: 3. The CDR3 runs to 14 residues. Germline V CDR1 and CDR2: LGHNT, FRNRAP. For the CDR3, the DNA is TGTGCTAGTGGTTTGGCAGGGGGCCCGGAGACCCAGTACTTC. Translation gives CASGLAGGPETQYF.

This clonotype counts as large. The chain uses TRBV19 and TRBJ1-3; no clear D gene. Germline CDR1 and CDR2: LNHDA and SQIVND (reference sequence). V lost 0 bases to trimming and J lost 4 bases, with 4 bases between them. CDR3 size: 13 residues. CDR3 sequence (DNA): TGTGCCAGTAGTATAGATCACGGAAACACCATATATTTT. Residues: CASSIDHGNTIYF. Drawing the rest from reference TRBV19 and TRBJ1-3, the complete variable domain is DGGITQSPKYLFRKEGQNVTLSCEQNLNHDAMYWYRQDPGQGLRLIYYSQIVNDFQKGDIAEGYSVSREKKESFPLTVTSAQKNPTAFYLCASSIDHGNTIYFGEGSWLTVV.

In this sample, this clonotype turned up once. The V gene is TRBV3-1, the J gene TRBJ2-2; TRBD1 might be the D (6 bases). CDR3 size: 16 residues. The germline V gene has CDR1 LGHDT and CDR2 YNNKEL (reference sequence). Trimming took 5 bases from V and 0 from J, leaving 13 bases between them. The CDR3 nucleotides read TGTGCCAGCAGCTCTCCCAGGGGTACGAACACCGGGGAGCTGTTTTTT. Protein sequence: CASSSPRGTNTGELFF. Full variable domain (missing parts from reference TRBV3-1 and TRBJ2-2): DTAVSQTPKYLVTQMGNDKSIKCEQNLGHDTMYWYKQDSKKFLKIMFSYNNKELIINETVPNRFSPKSPDKAHLNLHINSLELGDSAVYFCASSSPRGTNTGELFFGEGSRLTVL.

This clonotype is classed as medium-sized. The chain recombines TRBV14 with TRBJ1-2; maybe TRBD1 (5 bases). The CDR3 runs 13 residues. Germline lookup yields CDR1 SGHDN and CDR2 FVKESK. Trimming took off 4 bases at V and 9 bases at J, with 15 bases between the two ends. The CDR3 DNA follows: TGTGCCAGCAGCCCGACGGGACCACCACGCTACACCTTC. Protein product: CASSPTGPPRYTF.

This clonotype has just a few counts. V gene TRBV2 combines with J gene TRBJ1-5, with TRBD1 matching over 8 bases. The ends lost 5 bases at V and 11 bases at J; junction bases unmatched: 11. There are 14 residues in the CDR3. Germline-derived CDR1 and CDR2 are SNHLY and FYNNEI. CDR3 DNA sequence: TGTGCCAGCAGTAAGACAGGGGTGGGATCGGCCCAGCATTTT. This encodes CASSKTGVGSAQHF.

V usage is TRBV12-3 or TRBV12-4 and J usage is TRBJ2-5; D uncertain. The V and J ends lost 3 bases and 7 bases respectively, with 12 bases between them. The CDR3 spans 13 residues. The CDR3 bases are TGTGCCAGCAGTTTGACCCTAGGTGGGACCCAGTACTTC. This codes for CASSLTLGGTQYF.

The chain is built from TRBV6-4 and TRBJ2-1; 9 bases align to TRBD2. The CDR3 extends over 15 amino acids. With V trimmed by 5 bases and J by 1 base, 3 bases remained unmatched. Germline assignment: CDR1 MRHNA and CDR2 SNTAGT. The CDR3 DNA follows: TGTGCCAGCAGTTCGGGACTAGCTTCCTACAATGAGCAGTTCTTC. It codes for CASSSGLASYNEQFF.

The V call is TRBV2, the J call TRBJ1-1; D gene ambiguous. There are 14 residues in the CDR3. With 3 bases removed from V and 0 bases from J, the gap between germline ends came to 8 bases. Germline values: CDR1 SNHLY, CDR2 FYNNEI. The DNA for the CDR3 is TGTGCCAGCAGTGAGTCCCGTATGAACACTGAAGCTTTCTTT. It yields the protein CASSESRMNTEAFF.

In its sample, this clonotype was seen a few times. The chain joins TRBV19 to TRBJ1-1; TRBD1 matches 8 bases. Germline-derived CDR1 and CDR2 are LNHDA and SQIVND (reference sequence). After removal of 4 bases from V and 4 bases from J, the junction contained 5 bases not matched to a gene. The CDR3 runs 14 residues. The CDR3 coding sequence is TGTGCCAGTAGTACCCAGGGGGCGAGCACTGAAGCTTTCTTT. Translated, it gives CASSTQGASTEAFF.

This clonotype has just a few counts. CDR3 sequence reads: CATCSGQQCRELFF. CDR3 DNA: TGTGCCACCTGTAGTGGACAGCAGTGTAGGGAGCTGTTTTTT. The chain recombines TRBV2 with TRBJ2-2, with D perhaps TRBD1 (6 bases). Germline CDR1 is SNHLY and CDR2 is FYNNEI. The CDR3 contains 14 residues. The V end was cut by 10 bases, the J end by 9 bases, with 21 bases between.

Within the sample, this clonotype is medium-sized. The chain uses TRBV30 and TRBJ1-1; no firm D call. CDR1 GTSNPN and CDR2 SVGIG come from the germline V gene (reference sequence). Trimming removed 2 bases at V and 8 bases at J, with 9 bases between. There are 11 residues in the CDR3. The CDR3 loop reads CAWSQQSEAFF. The CDR3 nucleotides are TGTGCCTGGAGTCAACAGAGCGAAGCTTTCTTT.

This clonotype turned up a few times. V and J are TRBV30 and TRBJ1-1; maybe TRBD1 (6 bases). Germline V gene lookup returns CDR1 GTSNPN and CDR2 SVGIG (reference sequence). V was cut by 1 base and J by 3 bases, with 12 bases left in between. The CDR3 covers 14 residues. CDR3 amino acids: CAWSDRVADTEAFF. The CDR3 DNA follows: TGTGCCTGGAGTGACAGGGTTGCGGACACTGAAGCTTTCTTT.

This sequence joins TRBV7-9 and TRBJ1-5, with 8 bases aligning to TRBD1. The germline CDR1 and CDR2 sequences are SEHNR and FQNEAQ (reference sequence). The V segment lost 2 bases and the J segment 7 bases; nucleotides outside the gene matches: 4. The CDR3 has 14 amino acids. The CDR3, as DNA: TGTGCCAGCAGCTTAACGACAGGGGACCAGCCCCAGCATTTT. This translates into CASSLTTGDQPQHF. Using reference TRBV7-9 and TRBJ1-5 for the parts outside the CDR3, the full variable domain is DTGVSQNPRHKITKRGQNVTFRCDPISEHNRLYWYRQTLGQGPEFLTYFQNEAQLEKSRLLSDRFSAERPKGSFSTLEIQRTEQGDSAMYLCASSLTTGDQPQHFGDGTRLSIL.

The genes are TRBV5-4 and TRBJ2-1, with 8 bases fitting TRBD1. This CDR3 has 15 amino acids. Unmatched junction bases numbered 13, after V lost 5 bases and J lost 9 bases. Per the germline V gene, CDR1 is SGHNT and CDR2 is YYREEE (reference sequence). CDR3 nucleotide sequence: TGTGCCAGCAGACAAGACAGGGGAACGCGGCTTGAGCAGTTCTTC. Its translation: CASRQDRGTRLEQFF.

This rearrangement joins TRBV6-2 or TRBV6-3 to TRBJ1-1; perhaps TRBD1 as D (5 bases). Germline-derived CDR1 and CDR2 are MNHEY and SVGEGT. The CDR3 is 14 amino acids. The V end was cut by 8 bases, the J end by 5 bases, with 18 bases between. CDR3 bases: TGTGCCAGCCGTGCGGGGGATTTAAATACTGAAGCTTTCTTT. Translation gives CASRAGDLNTEAFF.

Of note for this clonotype: This is likely an artifact of a read error, given a far larger clone one base away. This chain connects TRBV12-3 or TRBV12-4 to TRBJ1-2, with D maybe TRBD1 (6 bases). This CDR3 comprises 14 residues. Deletions cut 6 bases from V and 8 bases from J, with 19 bases between. The CDR3 is CASSRGEGIMGYTF. In DNA, the CDR3 is TGTGCCAGCAGCAGGGGAGAGGGAATAATGGGCTACACCTTC.

This clonotype has a handful of counts. This chain connects TRBV12-3 or TRBV12-4 to TRBJ1-2; TRBD1 matches 9 bases. The CDR3 runs 14 residues. The trim removed 4 bases at V and 7 bases at J, leaving 7 bases unmatched. This chain's CDR3 is CASSSGTGKAGYTF. The CDR3 DNA sequence: TGTGCCAGCAGTTCCGGGACAGGGAAGGCTGGCTACACCTTC.